One and the same sample provided the 27 T cell receptor beta chains below, sequenced in a study of cytomegalovirus exposure and HLA in healthy donors. The PCR had 60 Vbeta and 13 Jbeta primers. Some clones are missing from TCRdb's copy, which holds only in-frame ones; the method was immunoSEQ multiplex PCR. The repertoire holds more than 110,000 clones, with 70% as singletons. The sequencing sample was made of PBMCs. Source of these receptors: a woman aged 60-75 years in good health and CMV-seropositive.

This clone was observed a few times. The chain is built from TRBV10-3 and TRBJ1-1, with 11 bases aligning to TRBD1. This CDR3 comprises 14 residues. Looked up from germline, CDR1 is ENHRY and CDR2 is SYGVKD. The trim removed 10 bases at V and 0 bases at J, leaving 4 bases unmatched. The CDR3 DNA is TGTGCCAGTGGGACAGGGGGAATGAACACTGAAGCTTTCTTT. The encoded protein is CASGTGGMNTEAFF.

Only one count was recorded for this clone. This rearrangement joins TRBV19 to TRBJ1-1, with D perhaps matching TRBD1 (5 bases). CDR3 length: 14 residues. Germline V lookup: CDR1 LNHDA, CDR2 SQIVND (reference sequence). The V end was cut by 5 bases, the J end by 1 base, with 11 bases between. The CDR3 reads CASSRTSQNTEAFF. The DNA for the CDR3 is TGTGCCAGTAGTCGGACATCCCAGAACACTGAAGCTTTCTTT.

The rearrangement joins TRBV7-8 to TRBJ1-5, with D perhaps matching TRBD1 (6 bases). V was pared by 5 bases and J by 4 bases, with 9 bases between. Germline CDR1 SGHVS, CDR2 FQNEAQ. This CDR3 comprises 13 residues. The CDR3 sequence is CASSATGNQPQHF. The CDR3 nucleotides are TGTGCCAGCAGCGCTACAGGGAATCAGCCCCAGCATTTT.

The chain carries TRBV19 and TRBJ2-1; TRBD1 is a possible D gene (5 bases). Germline V gives CDR1 LNHDA, CDR2 SQIVND (reference sequence). The CDR3 contains 13 residues. V lost 6 bases, J lost 8 bases, and 14 bases lay in between. The CDR3 DNA follows: TGTGCCAGTAGAGGGGCTAGTCGGGATGAGCAGTTCTTC. The encoded protein is CASRGASRDEQFF. Supplemented by reference TRBV19 and TRBJ2-1, the full variable domain reads DGGITQSPKYLFRKEGQNVTLSCEQNLNHDAMYWYRQDPGQGLRLIYYSQIVNDFQKGDIAEGYSVSREKKESFPLTVTSAQKNPTAFYLCASRGASRDEQFFGPGTRLTVL.

This clone was detected once. The rearrangement uses TRBV5-4 and TRBJ2-3, with 9 nucleotides matching TRBD2. There are 18 residues in the CDR3. The J segment lost 6 bases and the V segment lost 2 bases, leaving 16 bases of the junction unmatched. CDR1 is SGHNT and CDR2 is YYREEE in the germline V gene (reference sequence). DNA of the CDR3: TGTGCCAGCAGCTTAACAGCGGGACTAGCAAATACCGGGGATACGCAGTATTTT. This sequence encodes CASSLTAGLANTGDTQYF.

This clone was picked up a small number of times. The CDR3 DNA is TGCGCCAGCAGCTTGGCAGCGGGAGGAATCCAAGAGACCCAGTACTTC. Protein product: CASSLAAGGIQETQYF. This sequence joins TRBV5-1 and TRBJ2-5, with 9 bases lining up with TRBD2. The length of the CDR3 is 16 residues. Germline V gives CDR1 SGHRS, CDR2 YFSETQ. V lost 0 bases, J lost 1 base, and 4 bases stayed unmatched.

The rearrangement joins TRBV14 to TRBJ1-2; 9 positions match TRBD1. The V gene end was trimmed by 4 bases and the J gene end by 7 bases; junction bases not matched to a gene: 13. Germline V gene sequence: CDR1 SGHDN, CDR2 FVKESK. The CDR3 totals 16 residues. The CDR3, as DNA: TGTGCCAGCAGCCCGCCGGCGGGACAGGGATCGGTTGGCTACACCTTC. It is translated as CASSPPAGQGSVGYTF.

The chain employs TRBV28 and TRBJ2-7; 10 bases match TRBD2. Germline V gene sequence: CDR1 MDHEN, CDR2 SYDVKM. CDR3 length: 14 amino acids. V gave up 5 bases and J gave up 5 bases; unmatched junction bases: 6. The CDR3 DNA reads as TGTGCCAGCAGTCTAGCGGGAGTTGCGGACGAGCAGTACTTC. Residues: CASSLAGVADEQYF.

The chain joins TRBV28 to TRBJ2-6; the D is unclear. This CDR3 spans 15 amino acids. Deletions cut 5 bases from V and 1 base from J, with 9 bases between. The germline gives CDR1 MDHEN, CDR2 SYDVKM. CDR3 amino acids: CASSRPRSGANVLTF. Here the CDR3 DNA reads TGTGCCAGCAGTCGTCCCCGTTCTGGGGCCAACGTCCTGACTTTC.

The chain has TRBV21-1 and TRBJ1-5; TRBD1 was called by the table and not checked on the DNA. TRBV21-1 is a pseudogene locus. This CDR3 is built from 14 residues. The CDR3 coding sequence is TGTGCCAGCAGCGGGACAGGTAGCAATCAGCCCCAGCATTTT. Protein: CASSGTGSNQPQHF.

This chain joins TRBV5-1 and TRBJ1-4, with 8 bases fitting TRBD1. The CDR3 runs 15 residues. With V trimmed by 0 bases and J by 5 bases, 3 bases remained unmatched. Germline V gene data show CDR1 as SGHRS and CDR2 as YFSETQ. For the CDR3, the DNA is TGCGCCAGCAGCTTGGGGACAGGGAGGAATGAAAAACTGTTTTTT. Translating gives CASSLGTGRNEKLFF.

The V gene is TRBV28, the J gene TRBJ1-2; TRBD1 might be the D (6 bases). CDR1 and CDR2 (germline): MDHEN, SYDVKM. The CDR3 loop spans 13 amino acids. V shed 6 bases and J shed 4 bases, with 12 bases lying between them. CDR3 residues: CASRPSGVYGYTF. In DNA, the CDR3 is TGTGCCAGCAGGCCTTCAGGGGTCTATGGCTACACCTTC.

The rearrangement uses TRBV19 and TRBJ1-2; unclear D gene. The CDR3 sequence is 13 residues long. V gave up 1 base and J gave up 10 bases, with 13 bases separating them. Germline CDR1 reads LNHDA; CDR2 reads SQIVND (reference sequence). In nucleotides, the CDR3 is TGTGCCAGTAGTATAGGGCGGAACACACCCTACACCTTC. Amino acid sequence: CASSIGRNTPYTF.

This chain links TRBV18 with TRBJ2-5; D is unresolved. Trimming left V 4 bases short and J 3 bases short, with 3 bases between. The CDR3 covers 11 residues. Germline V lookup: CDR1 KGHSH, CDR2 LQKENI. The CDR3 DNA is TGTGCCAGCTCACTTAAAGAGACCCAGTACTTC. Protein: CASSLKETQYF.

The chain carries TRBV6-1 and TRBJ2-5; possible D gene TRBD2, 5 bases. This CDR3 is 18 amino acids long. Germline V CDR1 and CDR2: MNHNS, SASEGT. With 3 bases removed from V and 1 base from J, the gap between germline ends came to 21 bases. The CDR3 DNA follows: TGTGCCAGCAGTGAGGGGTTGGAGGCCTTCCCAACCCAAGAGACCCAGTACTTC. This codes for CASSEGLEAFPTQETQYF.

This clone has more than one count but fewer than ten. The genes are TRBV9 and TRBJ1-5; possibly TRBD1 for D (5 bases). The germline gives CDR1 SGDLS, CDR2 YYNGEE. Trimming cost V 0 bases and J 8 bases, with 12 bases left between them. This CDR3 region has 14 residues. In DNA form, the CDR3 reads TGTGCCAGCAGCGTAGAAGGGGAGGGGAAGCCCCAGCATTTT. Amino acid sequence: CASSVEGEGKPQHF.

The chain joins TRBV5-4 to TRBJ2-1, with a weak D call TRBD1 (5 bases). The germline V and J ends were trimmed by 3 bases and 5 bases, with 15 bases remaining between them. This CDR3 spans 15 amino acids. Germline-derived CDR1 and CDR2 are SGHNT and YYREEE (reference sequence). In DNA form, the CDR3 reads TGTGCCAGCAGCTCCATGGTGGGGCAGAACAATGAGCAGTTCTTC. Protein: CASSSMVGQNNEQFF. The full variable domain, completed using reference TRBV5-4 and TRBJ2-1, is ETGVTQSPTHLIKTRGQQVTLRCSSQSGHNTVSWYQQALGQGPQFIFQYYREEENGRGNFPPRFSGLQFPNYSSELNVNALELDDSALYLCASSSMVGQNNEQFFGPGTRLTVL.

The chain joins TRBV27 to TRBJ1-5, with TRBD1 matching 9 bases. CDR1 is MNHEY, CDR2 SMNVEV, per germline (reference sequence). This CDR3 is 15 amino acids long. Losses at the gene ends were 10 bases for V and 4 bases for J; bases not matched to a gene: 11. The CDR3 nucleotides are TGTGCCACTTGGGACGGGACAGGGATGAATCAGCCCCAGCATTTT. Translation: CATWDGTGMNQPQHF.

This clone came up once. The V call is TRBV27, the J call TRBJ1-2; D remains ambiguous. V lost 3 bases and J 5 bases, leaving 13 bases between the germline ends. Germline CDR1 reads MNHEY; CDR2 reads SMNVEV (reference sequence). The CDR3 covers 14 residues. CDR3 in amino acids: CASSFGVGSYGYTF. In DNA form, the CDR3 reads TGTGCCAGCAGTTTCGGGGTTGGGAGTTATGGCTACACCTTC.

The rearrangement joins TRBV5-8 to TRBJ1-5; D is perhaps TRBD1 (6 bases). Germline values: CDR1 SGHTS, CDR2 YDEGEE. The CDR3 is 15 residues long. V lost 4 bases, J lost 0 bases, and 11 bases lay in between. This CDR3 reads CASSQGSLSNQPQHF. The CDR3 DNA is TGTGCCAGCAGCCAGGGGAGCCTTAGCAATCAGCCCCAGCATTTT. The full variable domain, its missing parts supplied by reference TRBV5-8 and TRBJ1-5, is EAGVTQSPTHLIKTRGQQATLRCSPISGHTSVYWYQQALGLGLQFLLWYDEGEERNRGNFPPRFSGRQFPNYSSELNVNALELEDSALYLCASSQGSLSNQPQHFGDGTRLSIL.

This clone was counted a few times. The chain uses TRBV6-7 and TRBJ1-5; D might be TRBD1 (6 bases). TRBV6-7 is an ORF, with its function uncertain. V was clipped by 11 bases and J by 1 base, with 15 bases between them. The CDR3 consists of 14 residues. The CDR3 loop is CAGREGGSNQPQHF. The CDR3 DNA reads TGTGCCGGAAGGGAGGGGGGGAGCAATCAGCCCCAGCATTTT.

This clone has only a few counts. CDR3 sequence (DNA): TGTGCCAGCAGTTCATCCGGGAGAAGACGCACAGATACGCAGTATTTT. Residues: CASSSSGRRRTDTQYF. V usage is TRBV27 and J usage is TRBJ2-3; possible D gene TRBD2, 6 bases. Germline V CDR1 and CDR2: MNHEY, SMNVEV (reference sequence). This CDR3 contains 16 residues. The V end was cut by 4 bases, the J end by 1 base, with 15 bases between.

The chain carries TRBV28 and TRBJ2-1; 10 bases line up with TRBD2. V was clipped by 9 bases and J by 7 bases; unmatched bases: 9. Germline CDR1 is MDHEN and CDR2 is SYDVKM. The CDR3 runs 14 residues. CDR3: CASILAGLRNEQFF. Written as DNA, the CDR3 is TGTGCCAGTATACTAGCGGGACTAAGAAATGAGCAGTTCTTC. Drawing the rest from reference TRBV28 and TRBJ2-1, the complete variable domain is DVKVTQSSRYLVKRTGEKVFLECVQDMDHENMFWYRQDPGLGLRLIYFSYDVKMKEKGDIPEGYSVSREKKERFSLILESASTNQTSMYLCASILAGLRNEQFFGPGTRLTVL.

J is TRBJ2-1 and V is TRBV10-3, with 7 bases matching TRBD1. Unmatched junction bases numbered 9, after V lost 10 bases and J lost 0 bases. Germline V gene sequence: CDR1 ENHRY, CDR2 SYGVKD. The CDR3 has 15 residues. For the CDR3, the DNA is TGTGCCAGCTGGGACAGCGACAGCTCCTACAATGAGCAGTTCTTC. Its translation: CASWDSDSSYNEQFF.

In its sample, this clone was seen a few times. The rearrangement joins TRBV28 to TRBJ1-1; D may be TRBD1 (5 bases). V was clipped by 10 bases and J by 3 bases, with 18 bases between them. CDR3 length: 14 residues. CDR1 MDHEN and CDR2 SYDVKM come from the germline V gene. The CDR3 DNA reads TGTGCCACCCGGCGGGACCTCCGTTACACTGAAGCTTTCTTT. It encodes CATRRDLRYTEAFF.

The chain couples TRBV5-1 to TRBJ2-7, with 7 bases identical to TRBD2. The CDR3 runs 15 residues. The V segment lost 6 bases and the J segment 0 bases; nucleotides outside the gene matches: 9. Germline V gene sequence: CDR1 SGHRS, CDR2 YFSETQ. CDR3 nucleotides: TGCGCCAGCAACCCCGGGGGAGGGAGCTCCTACGAGCAGTACTTC. Amino acid sequence: CASNPGGGSSYEQYF.

The chain links TRBV10-1 to TRBJ1-4, with 7 nucleotides matching TRBD1. The V gene's germline CDR1 is WNHNN and CDR2 SYGVQD (reference sequence). V gave up 3 bases and J gave up 2 bases; unmatched junction bases: 3. The CDR3 has 15 amino acids. CDR3 nucleotides: TGCGCCAGCAGTGAACAGGGGAGGACTAATGAAAAACTGTTTTTT. Translation gives CASSEQGRTNEKLFF.